The 21 T cell receptor beta chains reported below all come from one sample, sequenced in a study of long-term antiretroviral therapy in people with HIV (dated by TCRdb to between 2021 and 2022). The immunoSEQ hsTCRB v3.0 assay was used at survey level resolution for TRB variable region sequencing. The source is immuneACCESS, and TCRdb retained only in-frame sequences with V and J called. Part of the clones is not carried over; for the studies checked, unresolved V genes explain less than half of this, and the remainder is unexplained. In this sample the table shows 30,000 to 40,000 clones, roughly 94% of which occur a single time. The ten top clones hold roughly 4% of the sample. The specimen comprised unsorted PBMCs, sampled around 5 years after starting antiretroviral therapy. These receptors were obtained from a woman between 50 and 59 years old with HIV.

This clone appeared a single time. The chain recombines TRBV9 with TRBJ1-3, with D uncertain. V lost 4 bases and J lost 4, with 15 bases in between. The CDR3 contains 15 residues. Per the germline V gene, CDR1 is SGDLS and CDR2 is YYNGEE. The CDR3 here is CASSPRVVQGNTIYF. CDR3 nucleotide sequence: TGTGCCAGCAGCCCCCGAGTCGTGCAAGGAAACACCATATATTTT.

This chain links TRBV18 with TRBJ2-7; 9 bases map to TRBD1. V lost 6 bases, J lost 6 bases, and 15 bases stayed unmatched. CDR1 and CDR2 (germline): KGHSH, LQKENI. The CDR3 is made up of 16 amino acids. CDR3 sequence reads: CASSIKEGGQGIEQYF. CDR3 sequence (DNA): TGTGCCAGCTCGATTAAGGAAGGAGGACAGGGGATCGAGCAGTACTTC.

V is TRBV6-1 and J is TRBJ2-7; D is unclear. V gave up 3 bases and J gave up 4 bases, with 7 bases separating them. The length of the CDR3 is 12 residues. The germline CDR1 and CDR2 sequences are MNHNS and SASEGT. CDR3 loop: CASSESGYEQYF. CDR3 sequence (DNA): TGTGCCAGCAGTGAGAGTGGATACGAGCAGTACTTC.

This clone turned up a few times. The chain combines TRBV5-5 with TRBJ2-5; 7 bases align to TRBD1. The CDR3 contains 14 residues. CDR1 and CDR2 (germline): SGHKS, YYEKEE (reference sequence). Losses at the gene ends were 3 bases for V and 3 bases for J; bases not matched to a gene: 5. The CDR3 region has the DNA TGTGCCAGCAGCTCGCCGGACAGGAAAGAGACCCAGTACTTC. This codes for CASSSPDRKETQYF. Using reference TRBV5-5 and TRBJ2-5 for the parts outside the CDR3, the full variable domain is DAGVTQSPTHLIKTRGQQVTLRCSPISGHKSVSWYQQVLGQGPQFIFQYYEKEERGRGNFPDRFSARQFPNYSSELNVNALLLGDSALYLCASSSPDRKETQYFGPGTRLLVL.

A note on this clone: Relative to the germline gene, one junction end is altered; a read error may explain this. The V gene is TRBV6-1, the J gene TRBJ2-3, with a tentative D call TRBD2 (6 bases). Germline V gene data show CDR1 as MNHNS and CDR2 as SASEGT. CDR3 length equals 15 residues. The CDR3 protein is CASSASGLSTYTQYF. The CDR3 DNA follows: TGTGCCAGCAGTGCCTCGGGACTTAGCACATATACGCAGTATTTT.

This chain connects TRBV6-1 to TRBJ1-1, with 10 bases aligning to TRBD1. V dropped 0 bases and J dropped 11; count of bases not matched to a gene: 6. This CDR3 contains 14 residues. CDR1 is MNHNS, CDR2 SASEGT, per germline. This CDR3 is CASSEAGTGQGAFF. In nucleotides, the CDR3 is TGTGCCAGCAGTGAAGCTGGCACGGGACAGGGGGCTTTCTTT.

The chain carries TRBV7-2 and TRBJ2-3; 9 positions agree with TRBD1. The germline V gene has CDR1 SGHTA and CDR2 FQGNSA. Germline trimming cut 7 bases from V and 0 bases from J; bases unmatched to any gene: 2. CDR3 size: 14 residues. CDR3 DNA sequence: TGTGCCAGCACTGGGACAGGGAGCACAGATACGCAGTATTTT. Residues: CASTGTGSTDTQYF.

The rearrangement uses TRBV11-3 and TRBJ1-3; D call uncertain. The CDR3 consists of 13 residues. Trimming stripped 1 base from V and 4 bases from J, with 5 bases between. Germline-derived CDR1 and CDR2 are SGHNT and YENEEA. CDR3 loop: CASSLGGGNTIYF. The CDR3 region has the DNA TGTGCCAGCAGCTTAGGAGGGGGAAACACCATATATTTT.

The chain links TRBV5-6 to TRBJ2-3, with 9 bases lining up with TRBD2. The CDR3 length is 16 residues. V shed 3 bases, J shed 2 bases, and the junction held 7 bases outside the gene matches. Germline CDR1 reads SGHDT; CDR2 reads YYEEEE. The CDR3 here is CASSSQAGGYTDTQYF. The CDR3, as DNA: TGTGCCAGCAGCTCGCAAGCGGGGGGATACACAGATACGCAGTATTTT.

The V and J genes are TRBV5-1 and TRBJ2-5, with D perhaps TRBD2 (5 bases). Deletions cut 4 bases from V and 4 bases from J, with 17 bases between. CDR3 size: 15 residues. The germline CDR1 and CDR2 sequences are SGHRS and YFSETQ. The CDR3 here is CASSPQLDPRETQYF. In nucleotides, the CDR3 is TGCGCCAGCAGCCCCCAACTAGATCCTCGAGAGACCCAGTACTTC.

The V call is TRBV7-9, the J call TRBJ2-7, with a weak D call TRBD1 (5 bases). This CDR3 spans 12 amino acids. Germline V CDR1 and CDR2: SEHNR, FQNEAQ (reference sequence). Deletions cut 6 bases from V and 3 bases from J, with 9 bases between. CDR3 residues: CASSFDSYEQYF. The DNA of the CDR3 is TGTGCCAGCAGTTTCGACAGCTACGAGCAGTACTTC.

J is TRBJ1-1 and V is TRBV16; 7 nucleotides agree with TRBD1. Germline assignment: CDR1 KGHSY and CDR2 FQNENV. V shed 2 bases, J shed 1 base, and the junction held 4 bases outside the gene matches. CDR3 size: 15 residues. CDR3 DNA: TGTGCCAGCAGCCAAGGTCGGACAGGGAACACTGAAGCTTTCTTT. It encodes CASSQGRTGNTEAFF.

The chain has TRBV2 and TRBJ2-3; 9 bases are shared with TRBD1. The CDR3 consists of 16 residues. V lost 6 bases and J lost 2; bases outside the gene matches: 9. Germline V gene sequence: CDR1 SNHLY, CDR2 FYNNEI. As DNA, the CDR3 is TGTGCCAGCAGCGCCGGACAGGGGAAATTCACAGATACGCAGTATTTT. Its protein product is CASSAGQGKFTDTQYF.

In its sample, this clone was seen once. V is TRBV4-2 and J is TRBJ1-2; possibly TRBD1 for D (6 bases). This CDR3 has 16 residues. Germline V gives CDR1 LGHNA, CDR2 YNFKEQ. The V end lost 8 bases, the J end lost 5 bases, and 24 bases lay between the germline ends. The CDR3 DNA sequence: TGTGCCAGCCGCCCAAGGGCAGGGGAAGGTTCATATGGCTACACCTTC. Translated: CASRPRAGEGSYGYTF.

This chain links TRBV7-9 with TRBJ2-3; a weak D match, TRBD2 (5 bases). Germline V gene lookup returns CDR1 SEHNR and CDR2 FQNEAQ (reference sequence). V was trimmed by 4 bases and J by 8 bases, leaving 7 bases between them. The CDR3 totals 11 residues. The DNA for the CDR3 is TGTGCCAGCAGCTCGGGGTCTACGCAGTATTTT. It is translated as CASSSGSTQYF.

The rearrangement uses TRBV29-1 and TRBJ2-5; 9 bases align to TRBD2. V was clipped by 5 bases and J by 4 bases; unmatched bases: 5. CDR3 length equals 13 residues. Germline V lookup: CDR1 SQVTM, CDR2 ANQGSEA. CDR3 coding DNA: TGCAGCGTTCTAGGCGGGGGGGGAGAGACCCAGTACTTC. Protein product: CSVLGGGGETQYF.

The chain has TRBV7-3 and TRBJ2-7; D may be TRBD1 or TRBD2 (7 bases each). Per germline, CDR1 SGHTA and CDR2 FQGTGA. V was trimmed by 5 bases and J by 6 bases, leaving 17 bases between them. This CDR3 has 14 amino acids. In nucleotides, the CDR3 is TGTGCCAGCAGCCCCCAGGGGGGGGACTTCGAGCAGTACTTC. Encoded protein: CASSPQGGDFEQYF.

This rearrangement joins TRBV7-8 to TRBJ1-1; the match to TRBD1 covers 10 bases. Germline values: CDR1 SGHVS, CDR2 FQNEAQ. CDR3 size: 16 residues. J was trimmed by 3 bases and V by 1 base; bases with no gene match: 5. CDR3 protein: CASSLEAGTGDTEAFF. CDR3 nucleotide sequence: TGTGCCAGCAGCTTAGAAGCCGGGACAGGGGACACTGAAGCTTTCTTT.

The gene calls are TRBV9 and TRBJ2-5; 14 bases map to TRBD2. In germline, CDR1 is SGDLS, CDR2 YYNGEE. CDR3 size: 17 residues. The trim removed 2 bases at V and 2 bases at J, leaving 5 bases unmatched. CDR3 in DNA: TGTGCCAGCAGCGTTCTAGGACTAGCGGGGGGACAAGAGACCCAGTACTTC. This gives the protein CASSVLGLAGGQETQYF.

This chain links TRBV30 with TRBJ2-7; no clear D. V lost 0 bases and J lost 5, with 8 bases in between. This CDR3 is built from 12 residues. Germline V gene sequence: CDR1 GTSNPN, CDR2 SVGIG (reference sequence). The CDR3 spells CAWSVLGNEQYF. Written as DNA, the CDR3 is TGTGCCTGGAGTGTATTGGGAAACGAGCAGTACTTC.

A single count supports this clone. V usage is TRBV6-5 and J usage is TRBJ1-6; unclear D gene. V gave up 4 bases and J gave up 5 bases, with 12 bases separating them. From germline, CDR1 is MNHEY and CDR2 SVGAGI. CDR3 length: 15 residues. This CDR3 is CASSSTLADNSPLHF. In DNA, the CDR3 is TGTGCCAGCAGTTCGACCCTGGCGGATAATTCACCCCTCCACTTT.